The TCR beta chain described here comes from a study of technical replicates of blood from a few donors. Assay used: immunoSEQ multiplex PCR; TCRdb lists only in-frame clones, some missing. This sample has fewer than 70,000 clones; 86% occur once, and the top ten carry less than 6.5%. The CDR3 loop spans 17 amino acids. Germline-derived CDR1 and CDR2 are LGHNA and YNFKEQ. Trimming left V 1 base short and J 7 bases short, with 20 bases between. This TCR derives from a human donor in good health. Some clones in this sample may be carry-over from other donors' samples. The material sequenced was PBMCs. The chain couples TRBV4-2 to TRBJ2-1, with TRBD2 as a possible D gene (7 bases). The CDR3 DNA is TGTGCCAGCAGCCAAGTTGGGTGGGAGGGGGTGTCGAATGAGCAGTTCTTC. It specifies CASSQVGWEGVSNEQFF.